This T cell receptor beta chain was recorded in a study of T cells in Graves' hyperthyroidism and ophthalmopathy. Broader study findings: Ophthalmopathy was separated from stable hyperthyroidism by a 13 V-J model.

This clonotype has just a few counts. The antigen is unknown. The CDR3 covers 13 residues. With 4 bases removed from V and 3 bases from J, the gap between germline ends came to 10 bases. The germline V gene encodes CDR1 DFQATT and CDR2 SNEGSKA (reference sequence). Amplified TCR beta CDR3 regions came from RNA transcripts. During a first-round RT-PCR of the TCR CDR3, the HTBI primer set was used. TCRdb passed the multiplex PCR reads through MiXCR, listing each CDR3 protein once. Among hundreds of thousands of distinct CDR3 sequences listed, nearly 45% were seen once. The chain combines TRBV20-1 with TRBJ1-5, with D possibly matching TRBD1 (5 bases). This TCR came from an adult man with Graves' disease, either hyperthyroidism or ophthalmopathy (not recorded which). Sequencing was carried out using peripheral blood or thyroid tissue (not recorded which). This chain's CDR3 is CSATDRVNQPQHF. CDR3 in DNA: TGCAGTGCTACCGACAGAGTCAATCAGCCCCAGCATTTT.